The 6 T cell receptor beta chains below were found in one sample sequenced in a study of blood T cell repertoires in COVID-19. Using immunoSEQ multiplex PCR, the repertoire was profiled, and TCRdb retains in-frame clones only, with some absent. The sample lists tens of thousands of clones, roughly 83% occurring once. The sample was peripheral blood. Receptor source: a human donor in a cohort sampled during active COVID-19.

The rearrangement uses TRBV2 and TRBJ2-2; D gene unclear. The germline CDR1 and CDR2 sequences are SNHLY and FYNNEI. V lost 4 bases to trimming and J lost 4 bases, with 13 bases between them. This CDR3 is 15 amino acids long. DNA of the CDR3: TGTGCCAGCAGTGTTCAGGTACTTGGCACCGGGGAGCTGTTTTTT. Amino acid sequence: CASSVQVLGTGELFF. The entire variable domain, with the rest obtained from reference TRBV2 and TRBJ2-2, is as follows: EPEVTQTPSHQVTQMGQEVILRCVPISNHLYFYWYRQILGQKVEFLVSFYNNEISEKSEIFDDQFSVERPDGSNFTLKIRSTKLEDSAMYFCASSVQVLGTGELFFGEGSRLTVL.

The chain recombines TRBV28 with TRBJ2-7; the D gene is possibly TRBD1 (5 bases). This CDR3 is 13 amino acids long. Germline V gene sequence: CDR1 MDHEN, CDR2 SYDVKM. V dropped 8 bases and J dropped 0 bases, with 11 bases sitting between them. In DNA form, the CDR3 reads TGTGCCAGCGGCCTCAGGGACTCCTACGAGCAGTACTTC. Residues: CASGLRDSYEQYF.

This rearrangement joins TRBV19 to TRBJ1-6; D may be TRBD1 (6 bases). The ends were cut back, 7 bases at V and 7 bases at J, with 14 bases in the middle. The CDR3 is 14 residues long. Germline V gene sequence: CDR1 LNHDA, CDR2 SQIVND (reference sequence). CDR3 nucleotides: TGTGCCAGTACTAACAGGGTGGAGAATTCACCCCTCCACTTT. It translates to CASTNRVENSPLHF.

The chain carries TRBV10-3 and TRBJ2-7; D unresolved. The CDR3 contains 14 residues. Deletions cut 3 bases from V and 5 bases from J, with 14 bases between. The V gene's germline CDR1 is ENHRY and CDR2 SYGVKD. The CDR3 DNA reads TGTGCCATCAGTGACCGGCCACAAGGAGACGAGCAGTACTTC. It translates to CAISDRPQGDEQYF.

This chain connects TRBV5-1 to TRBJ2-3, with 14 nucleotides matching TRBD2. This CDR3 comprises 16 residues. V gave up 4 bases and J gave up 3 bases; unmatched junction bases: 4. Germline CDR1 reads SGHRS; CDR2 reads YFSETQ. Here the CDR3 DNA reads TGCGCCAGCAGCCGGGGACTAGCGGGAGAAACAGATACGCAGTATTTT. Encoded protein: CASSRGLAGETDTQYF.

V gene TRBV7-3 combines with J gene TRBJ2-1; TRBD1 is a possible D gene (6 bases). The germline V gene encodes CDR1 SGHTA and CDR2 FQGTGA. Trimming took 5 bases from V and 9 from J, leaving 14 bases between them. This CDR3 is built from 13 residues. The CDR3: CASSPTPGVEQFF. The CDR3 DNA is TGTGCCAGCAGCCCCACCCCAGGGGTTGAGCAGTTCTTC.